Listed here are 5 T cell receptor beta chains from one sample, sequenced in a study of blood T cell repertoires in COVID-19. Data came from immunoSEQ multiplex PCR; TCRdb stores just in-frame clones and leaves some out. This table holds a few hundred thousand clones, around four fifths found once. The sample comprised peripheral blood. All receptors come from a woman aged 45-60 years with acute or convalescent COVID-19.

This sequence joins TRBV20-1 and TRBJ2-1; D remains ambiguous. CDR1 and CDR2 from the germline V gene are DFQATT and SNEGSKA (reference sequence). The CDR3 has 10 residues. Deletions cut 5 bases from V and 10 bases from J, with 9 bases between. In DNA form, the CDR3 reads TGCAGTGCTCGACTTGTCGAGCAGTTCTTC. It translates to CSARLVEQFF.

The chain couples TRBV7-3 to TRBJ1-1; the D is unclear. V gave up 5 bases and J gave up 1 base, with 8 bases separating them. The V gene's germline CDR1 is SGHTA and CDR2 FQGTGA. CDR3 length: 13 amino acids. CDR3 residues: CASSGTRNTEAFF. CDR3 nucleotide sequence: TGTGCCAGCAGCGGCACCCGGAACACTGAAGCTTTCTTT.

The chain combines TRBV6-5 with TRBJ2-2; 9 bases line up with TRBD1. The CDR3 has 14 amino acids. Looked up from germline, CDR1 is MNHEY and CDR2 is SVGAGI. V lost 8 bases, J lost 6 bases, and 7 bases stayed unmatched. CDR3 residues: CASPGTGIPGELFF. CDR3 in DNA: TGTGCCAGCCCGGGGACAGGGATACCCGGGGAGCTGTTTTTT.

This clone was recorded only once. The gene calls are TRBV5-4 and TRBJ1-4, with D uncertain. Deletions cut 4 bases from V and 6 bases from J, with 13 bases between. CDR3 size: 14 residues. Germline V CDR1 and CDR2: SGHNT, YYREEE (reference sequence). CDR3 nucleotide sequence: TGTGCCAGCAGCCAAGACACCCGCGATGAAAAACTGTTTTTT. Its protein is CASSQDTRDEKLFF.

The gene calls are TRBV24-1 and TRBJ2-5; 11 bases are shared with TRBD2. Germline V gene sequence: CDR1 KGHDR, CDR2 SFDVKD. The CDR3 loop spans 16 amino acids. V gave up 4 bases and J gave up 4 bases; unmatched junction bases: 7. CDR3 protein: CATSDRSGGARETQYF. For the CDR3, the DNA is TGTGCCACCAGTGACCGTAGCGGGGGGGCCCGAGAGACCCAGTACTTC.